This T cell receptor (beta chain) was sequenced in a study of blood T cell repertoires in COVID-19. The wider study: In each case, the material was cDNA or gDNA derived from T cells, B-cell-depleted T cells, or PBMCs.

With V trimmed by 4 bases and J by 4 bases, 8 bases remained unmatched. CDR1 SGHDN and CDR2 FVKESK come from the germline V gene. CDR3 size: 15 residues. In the original processing: Amplification from reference gene primers served as the basis for estimated nucleated cell counts. Libraries were prepared by immunoSEQ multiplex PCR; TCRdb keeps only in-frame clonotypes and omits some of them. V and J calls and clone size are as listed in that table; D and trimming were resolved from the DNA. The table records 50,000 to 75,000 clones, 90% to 95% of them present only once. V and J are TRBV14 and TRBJ1-1, with 8 nucleotides matching TRBD1. Sequencing used peripheral blood. The sequence came from a man between 65 and 80 years old with active COVID-19. Here the CDR3 reads CASSPPGGWRTEAFF. DNA of the CDR3: TGTGCCAGCAGCCCTCCAGGGGGCTGGCGCACTGAAGCTTTCTTT.